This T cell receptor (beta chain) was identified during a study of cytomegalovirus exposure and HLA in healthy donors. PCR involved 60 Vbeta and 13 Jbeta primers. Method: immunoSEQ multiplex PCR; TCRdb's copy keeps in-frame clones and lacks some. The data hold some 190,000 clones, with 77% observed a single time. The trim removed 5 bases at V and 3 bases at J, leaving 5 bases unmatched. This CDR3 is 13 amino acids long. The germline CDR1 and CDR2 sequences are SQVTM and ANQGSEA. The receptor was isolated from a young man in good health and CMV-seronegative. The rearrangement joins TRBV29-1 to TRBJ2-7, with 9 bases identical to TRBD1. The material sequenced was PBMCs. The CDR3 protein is CSVKTGGNYEQYF. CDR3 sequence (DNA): TGCAGCGTTAAGACAGGGGGGAACTACGAGCAGTACTTC.